Listed here are 25 T cell receptor beta chains from one sample, sequenced in a study of T cells after yellow fever vaccination (dated by TCRdb to about 2019). Receptors were amplified or captured by 5' RACE. The data were produced on an Illumina HiSeq 2500. Starting from the raw public reads, TCRdb applied fastp trimming at Q25, assembled clones with MiXCR and retained in-frame beta chains. When rows share a CDR3 protein, they turn into one entry using the most common DNA and genes. This sample lists around 230,000 distinct CDR3 sequences; more than 6.5% were detected once. Jointly, the top ten make up 0.8% to 1.2% of the sample. This sample's treatment or condition label indicates: live attenuated yellow fever vaccine strain. Sequencing was performed on CD4+ T cells sorted from PBMCs, taken on the day of the yellow fever booster vaccination. The receptors shown here come from a man aged 25 to 45 who received the YFV17D yellow fever vaccine.

The V gene is TRBV5-1, the J gene TRBJ2-1; D unclear. The V end was cut by 1 base, the J end by 8 bases, with 19 bases between. Germline-derived CDR1 and CDR2 are SGHRS and YFSETQ. CDR3 length: 16 residues. The CDR3 is CASSLFTSGPRDEQFF. The CDR3 DNA reads TGCGCCAGCAGCTTGTTTACGTCCGGGCCTAGGGATGAGCAGTTCTTC.

A few counts support this clonotype. V gene TRBV10-3 combines with J gene TRBJ2-6; 7 bases agree with TRBD2. Unmatched junction bases numbered 10, after V lost 8 bases and J lost 0 bases. Per the germline V gene, CDR1 is ENHRY and CDR2 is SYGVKD. This CDR3 is built from 17 residues. The chain's CDR3 is CAIGLGTTSSGANVLTF. The CDR3 nucleotides are TGTGCCATCGGACTCGGGACTACCAGCTCTGGGGCCAACGTCCTGACTTTC.

This clonotype was detected a few times. The chain uses TRBV3-1 and TRBJ1-1; TRBD1 aligns across 10 bases. This CDR3 contains 16 residues. With 6 bases clipped from V and 1 base from J, the junction kept 8 bases outside the gene matches. Germline CDR1 is LGHDT and CDR2 is YNNKEL (reference sequence). The CDR3 loop is CASRDRGGGWNTEAFF. Here the CDR3 DNA reads TGTGCCAGCAGGGACAGGGGGGGTGGCTGGAACACTGAAGCTTTCTTT.

The sample holds many counts of this clonotype. The chain links TRBV5-1 to TRBJ2-7; the D gene could be TRBD1 or TRBD2 (6 bases each). In germline, CDR1 is SGHRS, CDR2 YFSETQ. Trimming left V 5 bases short and J 7 bases short, with 13 bases between. This CDR3 region has 12 residues. CDR3: CASRIGGSEQYF. Here the CDR3 DNA reads TGCGCCAGCAGAATCGGGGGCTCGGAGCAGTACTTC.

This clonotype was recorded many times. The CDR3, as DNA: TGCGCCAGCAGCTTAGCAGACAGGGACTTCGGGGAGCTGTTTTTT. The encoded protein is CASSLADRDFGELFF. The chain uses TRBV5-1 and TRBJ2-2, with D maybe TRBD1 (7 bases). Germline V gives CDR1 SGHRS, CDR2 YFSETQ. The CDR3 extends over 15 amino acids. The germline V and J ends were trimmed by 2 bases and 7 bases, with 15 bases remaining between them. Filled out from reference TRBV5-1 and TRBJ2-2, the complete variable domain reads KAGVTQTPRYLIKTRGQQVTLSCSPISGHRSVSWYQQTPGQGLQFLFEYFSETQRNKGNFPGRFSGRQFSNSRSEMNVSTLELGDSALYLCASSLADRDFGELFFGEGSRLTVL.

This clonotype has only a few counts. The genes are TRBV5-1 and TRBJ2-6; maybe TRBD1 (5 bases). Trimming stripped 8 bases from V and 4 bases from J, with 16 bases between. The CDR3 has 15 amino acids. From germline, CDR1 is SGHRS and CDR2 YFSETQ. The CDR3 region has the DNA TGCGCCAGTACGGACACATCGGTAGGGGCCAACGTCCTGACTTTC. Protein sequence: CASTDTSVGANVLTF.

In its sample, this clonotype was seen a few times. The chain uses TRBV19 and TRBJ2-7; tentatively, D is TRBD1 (6 bases). The CDR3 is 14 residues long. V lost 6 bases and J lost 0, with 12 bases in between. Germline CDR1 LNHDA, CDR2 SQIVND (reference sequence). CDR3 loop: CASSRTELSYEQYF. The CDR3 bases are TGTGCCAGTAGCCGGACAGAACTCTCCTACGAGCAGTACTTC.

This clonotype was seen a few times. This chain joins TRBV9 and TRBJ2-5, with D maybe TRBD2 (6 bases). Trimming cost V 0 bases and J 3 bases, with 12 bases left between them. The germline V gene has CDR1 SGDLS and CDR2 YYNGEE. The CDR3 loop spans 15 amino acids. For the CDR3, the DNA is TGTGCCAGCAGCGTAGAGGGCAGGAGGGAAGAGACCCAGTACTTC. It translates to CASSVEGRREETQYF.

This clonotype has a count of ten or more. This chain links TRBV5-6 with TRBJ2-7, with D possibly being TRBD1 (5 bases). CDR1 and CDR2 (germline): SGHDT, YYEEEE. Trimming removed 0 bases at V and 0 bases at J, with 10 bases between. The CDR3 sequence is 15 residues long. The CDR3 spells CASSLGGGSSYEQYF. The CDR3 nucleotides are TGTGCCAGCAGCTTGGGGGGCGGAAGCTCCTACGAGCAGTACTTC.

In its sample, this clonotype was seen a few times. The chain joins TRBV20-1 to TRBJ1-6; D remains ambiguous. The V gene's germline CDR1 is DFQATT and CDR2 SNEGSKA (reference sequence). The CDR3 runs 12 residues. The ends were cut back, 3 bases at V and 8 bases at J, with 8 bases in the middle. The CDR3 is CSARDGDSPLHF. For the CDR3, the DNA is TGCAGTGCTAGGGACGGGGATTCACCCCTCCACTTT.

This clonotype has just a few counts. The V call is TRBV6-2 or TRBV6-3, the J call TRBJ1-2; D perhaps matches TRBD1 (5 bases). This CDR3 is 13 amino acids long. V lost 8 bases and J 3 bases, leaving 13 bases between the germline ends. Germline assignment: CDR1 MNHEY and CDR2 SVGEGT. CDR3 amino acids: CASQGPADYGYTF. The CDR3 DNA sequence: TGTGCCAGCCAGGGCCCCGCTGACTATGGCTACACCTTC.

This clonotype has just a few counts. V usage is TRBV21-1 and J usage is TRBJ2-1; the D segment call TRBD1 is taken from the table without a DNA check. TRBV21-1 is annotated as a pseudogene. This CDR3 is built from 19 residues. CDR3 nucleotide sequence: TGTGCCAGCAGCAAAGTGGAACAGGGCCTTCTATTCTCCTACAATGAGCAGTTCTTC. Protein sequence: CASSKVEQGLLFSYNEQFF.

The chain carries TRBV18 and TRBJ2-7; 8 nucleotides align to TRBD1. The CDR3 contains 15 residues. In germline, CDR1 is KGHSH, CDR2 LQKENI. With V trimmed by 3 bases and J by 5 bases, 9 bases remained unmatched. The CDR3 region has the DNA TGTGCCAGCTCACCGGGTGACAGGGGATCCGACGAGCAGTACTTC. Translation gives CASSPGDRGSDEQYF.

The chain has TRBV5-4 and TRBJ2-1; tentatively, D is TRBD2 (6 bases). Germline-derived CDR1 and CDR2 are SGHNT and YYREEE (reference sequence). V was trimmed by 8 bases and J by 0 bases, leaving 12 bases between them. The CDR3 is made up of 14 amino acids. The CDR3 DNA follows: TGTGCCAGGGAGGGCTCAAGCTCCTACAATGAGCAGTTCTTC. Its protein product is CAREGSSSYNEQFF. Full variable domain (missing parts from reference TRBV5-4 and TRBJ2-1): ETGVTQSPTHLIKTRGQQVTLRCSSQSGHNTVSWYQQALGQGPQFIFQYYREEENGRGNFPPRFSGLQFPNYSSELNVNALELDDSALYLCAREGSSSYNEQFFGPGTRLTVL.

This clonotype was counted only a few times. The rearrangement links TRBV20-1 to TRBJ2-6; D perhaps matches TRBD1 (5 bases). There are 17 residues in the CDR3. The V end lost 6 bases, the J end lost 0 bases, and 18 bases lay between the germline ends. Germline V gene lookup returns CDR1 DFQATT and CDR2 SNEGSKA (reference sequence). The CDR3 loop is CSAPRARAYSGANVLTF. CDR3 DNA sequence: TGCAGTGCCCCCAGGGCCAGGGCCTACTCTGGGGCCAACGTCCTGACTTTC.

This clonotype showed up many times. The V call is TRBV20-1, the J call TRBJ2-5; unclear D gene. The V end was cut by 4 bases, the J end by 3 bases, with 3 bases between. Germline CDR1 and CDR2: DFQATT and SNEGSKA (reference sequence). The CDR3 is 10 residues long. The CDR3 here is CSANEETQYF. In DNA, the CDR3 is TGCAGTGCTAACGAAGAGACCCAGTACTTC.

In this sample, this clonotype turned up a few times. A junction boundary mismatches the germline segment, possibly from a read error. The rearrangement uses TRBV12-3 or TRBV12-4 and TRBJ1-2, with D unresolved. CDR3 length: 13 residues. CDR3 DNA: TGTGCCAGCAGCTTAGACGGTAGCTATGGCTACACCTTC. Amino acid sequence: CASSLDGSYGYTF.

This clonotype was counted a few times. This clone may be a read error of a much larger clone one base away. The chain joins TRBV5-4 to TRBJ2-3; no clear D. Germline V CDR1 and CDR2: SGHNT, YYREEE (reference sequence). V lost 2 bases to trimming and J lost 0 bases, with 4 bases between them. This CDR3 comprises 13 residues. CDR3 sequence: CASSFRSTDTQYF. In DNA, the CDR3 is TGTGCCAGCAGCTTCAGGAGCACAGATACGCAGTATTTT.

This clonotype has ten or more counts. This chain joins TRBV10-3 and TRBJ2-7, with D possibly matching TRBD1 (6 bases). CDR3 length equals 13 residues. Between the trimmed V and J ends, which lost 2 bases and 3 bases, there was a span of 8 bases. Germline V gene data show CDR1 as ENHRY and CDR2 as SYGVKD. The CDR3 protein is CAISEGRGYEQYF. The CDR3 coding sequence is TGTGCCATCAGTGAGGGCAGGGGCTACGAGCAGTACTTC.

DNA of the CDR3: TGTGCCACCAGCAGACCGTCGGATAGCTCCTACAATGAGCAGTTCTTC. Amino acid sequence: CATSRPSDSSYNEQFF. The V call is TRBV15, the J call TRBJ2-1; D is ambiguous. CDR3 length: 16 residues. V dropped 2 bases and J dropped 0 bases, with 11 bases sitting between them. The germline V gene encodes CDR1 LNHNV and CDR2 YYDKDF (reference sequence).

There are many counts of this clonotype. V is TRBV28 and J is TRBJ2-1, with D perhaps TRBD1 (6 bases). From germline, CDR1 is MDHEN and CDR2 SYDVKM. This CDR3 has 16 amino acids. Trimming shortened V by 5 bases and J by 0 bases, and 14 bases separated the two germline ends. This CDR3 reads CASSITGLSSYNEQFF. CDR3 DNA sequence: TGTGCCAGCAGTATCACAGGGTTGAGCTCCTACAATGAGCAGTTCTTC.

Ten or more counts support this clonotype. V is TRBV5-1 and J is TRBJ1-6; no firm D call. This CDR3 spans 16 amino acids. Germline CDR1 and CDR2: SGHRS and YFSETQ. Between the trimmed V and J ends, which lost 0 bases and 7 bases, there was a span of 14 bases. This CDR3 is CASSLGATSKNSPLHF. CDR3 DNA sequence: TGCGCCAGCAGCTTGGGGGCCACTTCGAAAAATTCACCCCTCCACTTT.

The sample holds many counts of this clonotype. The chain employs TRBV7-8 and TRBJ2-1, with D possibly being TRBD1 or TRBD2 (7 bases each). CDR1 and CDR2 (germline): SGHVS, FQNEAQ. Trimming took off 4 bases at V and 3 bases at J, with 16 bases between the two ends. The CDR3 totals 16 residues. CDR3 nucleotides: TGTGCCAGCAGCTATAGAGCGGGACAGTTCTACAATGAGCAGTTCTTC. It yields the protein CASSYRAGQFYNEQFF. The full variable domain, rest sourced from reference TRBV7-8 and TRBJ2-1, is GAGVSQSPRYKVAKRGQDVALRCDPISGHVSLFWYQQALGQGPEFLTYFQNEAQLDKSGLPSDRFFAERPEGSVSTLKIQRTQQEDSAVYLCASSYRAGQFYNEQFFGPGTRLTVL.

The chain uses TRBV20-1 and TRBJ2-3; 7 bases match TRBD2. The CDR3 runs 19 residues. Germline trimming cut 4 bases from V and 8 bases from J; bases unmatched to any gene: 27. In germline, CDR1 is DFQATT, CDR2 SNEGSKA (reference sequence). The CDR3 nucleotides read TGCAGTGCTAAGAGGGAGGGTCTTACCTCGTATATGGGTCCCCGTACGCAGTATTTT. Its translation is CSAKREGLTSYMGPRTQYF.

This clonotype was counted between two and nine times. The CDR3 DNA reads TGTGCCTGGAATTCGAACTATAATTCACCCCTCCACTTT. Translated: CAWNSNYNSPLHF. The rearrangement uses TRBV30 and TRBJ1-6; D gene unclear. The germline gives CDR1 GTSNPN, CDR2 SVGIG (reference sequence). The CDR3 is 13 amino acids. Trimming removed 4 bases at V and 3 bases at J, with 7 bases between. The whole variable domain, filled in from reference TRBV30 and TRBJ1-6, reads SQTIHQWPATLVQPVGSPLSLECTVEGTSNPNLYWYRQAAGRGLQLLFYSVGIGQISSEVPQNLSASRPQDRQFILSSKKLLLSDSGFYLCAWNSNYNSPLHFGNGTRLTVT.